This is a list of T cell receptor beta chains from one sample in a study of T cell repertoires in cytomegalovirus infection. The antigens these receptors bind are not known. TCRdb fed the reads into MiXCR, producing one record per CDR3 protein. The table records 100,000 or so distinct CDR3 sequences, about 31% of them present only once. The source was CD8+ T cells from cultured PBMCs, collected from culture after CMV antigen stimulation. Every receptor here comes from a human donor in good health (CMV status not recorded). Some clones in this sample may be carry-over from other donors' samples. CDR3s include the opening cysteine and the closing phenylalanine or tryptophan. D genes are given only for firm matches. Not all rows give a size; the values are once, few, many and, for expanded clones, a class.

clone_size: .; v_call: TRBV20-1; cdr3_length: 13; j_call: TRBJ2-2; d_call: TRBD1; cdr3_aa: CSARDRHTGELFF; cdr3_nt: TGCAGTGCTCGGGACAGGCACACCGGGGAGCTGTTTTTT
clone_size: many; v_call: TRBV7-8; cdr3_length: 19; j_call: TRBJ2-6; d_call: TRBD1; cdr3_aa: CASSLGTGGQLSGANVLTF; cdr3_nt: TGTGCCAGCAGCCTCGGGACAGGGGGCCAACTCTCTGGGGCCAACGTCCTGACTTTC
clone_size: .; v_call: TRBV7-2; cdr3_length: 13; j_call: TRBJ2-7; d_call: TRBD1; cdr3_aa: CASSSYRGGEQYF; cdr3_nt: TGTGCCAGCAGCTCGTACAGGGGTGGCGAGCAGTACTTC
clone_size: .; v_call: TRBV10-3; cdr3_length: 16; j_call: TRBJ1-1; d_call: .; cdr3_aa: CAISESPGGMNTEAFF; cdr3_nt: TGTGCCATCAGTGAGTCCCCTGGGGGAATGAACACTGAAGCTTTCTTT
clone_size: few; v_call: TRBV6-1; cdr3_length: 19; j_call: TRBJ2-3; d_call: .; cdr3_aa: CASSEEGAGTTPSTDTQYF; cdr3_nt: TGTGCCAGCAGTGAAGAGGGAGCAGGTACTACACCTAGCACAGATACGCAGTATTTT
clone_size: .; v_call: TRBV7-6; cdr3_length: 15; j_call: TRBJ2-1; d_call: TRBD1; cdr3_aa: CASSVGTVSVEEQFF; cdr3_nt: TGTGCCAGCAGCGTCGGGACAGTATCGGTAGAGGAGCAGTTCTTC
clone_size: .; v_call: TRBV5-1; cdr3_length: 14; j_call: TRBJ2-7; d_call: TRBD1; cdr3_aa: CASRTGQGAHEQYF; cdr3_nt: TGCGCCAGCAGGACGGGACAGGGGGCCCACGAGCAGTACTTC
clone_size: once; v_call: TRBV27; cdr3_length: 19; j_call: TRBJ1-5; d_call: TRBD1; cdr3_aa: CASSPLRTGVLVRNQPQHF; cdr3_nt: TGTGCCAGCAGCCCTCTTAGGACAGGGGTCCTCGTTCGCAATCAGCCCCAGCATTTT
clone_size: few; v_call: TRBV11-2; cdr3_length: 13; j_call: TRBJ2-1; d_call: .; cdr3_aa: CASSSLTTTEQFF; cdr3_nt: TGTGCCAGCAGCTCTCTGACTACTACTGAGCAGTTCTTC
clone_size: .; v_call: TRBV7-9; cdr3_length: 13; j_call: TRBJ2-3; d_call: .; cdr3_aa: CASSPRITDTQYF; cdr3_nt: TGTGCCAGCAGCCCTAGAATCACAGATACGCAGTATTTT
clone_size: many; v_call: TRBV2; cdr3_length: 15; j_call: TRBJ2-1; d_call: TRBD2; cdr3_aa: CASSAGLAGGNEQFF; cdr3_nt: TGTGCCAGCAGCGCCGGACTAGCGGGGGGTAATGAGCAGTTCTTC
clone_size: .; v_call: TRBV5-1; cdr3_length: 15; j_call: TRBJ2-1; d_call: TRBD1; cdr3_aa: CASSLAWGQNLEQFF; cdr3_nt: TGCGCCAGCAGCTTGGCCTGGGGACAGAATTTGGAGCAGTTCTTC
clone_size: .; v_call: TRBV27; cdr3_length: 14; j_call: TRBJ1-6; d_call: .; cdr3_aa: CASSLKDSNSPLHF; cdr3_nt: TGTGCCAGCAGTTTAAAGGATAGTAATTCACCCCTCCACTTT
clone_size: few; v_call: TRBV4-1; cdr3_length: 15; j_call: TRBJ2-7; d_call: .; cdr3_aa: CASSQGDPTTYEQYF; cdr3_nt: TGCGCCAGCAGCCAAGGGGACCCAACCACTTACGAGCAGTACTTC
clone_size: .; v_call: TRBV7-2; cdr3_length: 13; j_call: TRBJ2-4; d_call: .; cdr3_aa: CASSLGIENIQYF; cdr3_nt: TGTGCCAGCAGCTTGGGGATCGAGAACATTCAGTACTTC
clone_size: few; v_call: TRBV19; cdr3_length: 16; j_call: TRBJ2-7; d_call: TRBD1; cdr3_aa: CASSIFLGTGGYEQYF; cdr3_nt: TGTGCCAGTAGTATTTTTCTGGGGACAGGGGGCTACGAGCAGTACTTC
clone_size: few; v_call: TRBV24-1; cdr3_length: 16; j_call: TRBJ2-3; d_call: TRBD2; cdr3_aa: CATSDRRGGSTDTQYF; cdr3_nt: TGTGCCACCAGTGACCGACGCGGGGGGAGCACAGATACGCAGTATTTT
clone_size: few; v_call: TRBV25-1; cdr3_length: 16; j_call: TRBJ2-1; d_call: .; cdr3_aa: CASSELSLETYNEQFF; cdr3_nt: TGTGCCAGCAGTGAATTAAGCTTAGAGACCTACAATGAGCAGTTCTTC
clone_size: many; v_call: TRBV7-9; cdr3_length: 12; j_call: TRBJ1-4; d_call: .; cdr3_aa: CASRASNEKLFF; cdr3_nt: TGTGCCAGCAGGGCAAGTAATGAAAAACTGTTTTTT
clone_size: many; v_call: TRBV7-9; cdr3_length: 18; j_call: TRBJ1-6; d_call: .; cdr3_aa: CASSLRVGSGGGGAPLHF; cdr3_nt: TGTGCCAGCAGCTTAAGGGTCGGTTCGGGCGGCGGCGGGGCACCCCTCCACTTT
clone_size: few; v_call: TRBV12-3/TRBV12-4; cdr3_length: 15; j_call: TRBJ1-1; d_call: .; cdr3_aa: CASTRPGHANTEAFF; cdr3_nt: TGTGCCAGCACCCGGCCGGGACATGCGAACACTGAAGCTTTCTTT
clone_size: few; v_call: TRBV12-3/TRBV12-4; cdr3_length: 15; j_call: TRBJ2-2; d_call: .; cdr3_aa: CASSPHGPAIGELFF; cdr3_nt: TGTGCCAGCAGTCCACATGGGCCAGCTATCGGGGAGCTGTTTTTT
clone_size: .; v_call: TRBV6-6; cdr3_length: 14; j_call: TRBJ2-7; d_call: .; cdr3_aa: CASGSGRGLYEQYF; cdr3_nt: TGTGCCAGCGGATCGGGCAGGGGTCTCTACGAGCAGTACTTC
clone_size: .; v_call: TRBV7-8; cdr3_length: 18; j_call: TRBJ2-3; d_call: TRBD2; cdr3_aa: CASSLEGLAGPSTDTQYF; cdr3_nt: TGTGCCAGCAGCTTAGAGGGACTAGCGGGGCCTAGCACAGATACGCAGTATTTT
clone_size: .; v_call: TRBV27; cdr3_length: 15; j_call: TRBJ1-6; d_call: .; cdr3_aa: CASSLGRDYNSPLHF; cdr3_nt: TGTGCCAGCAGTTTAGGGAGAGACTATAATTCACCCCTCCACTTT
clone_size: .; v_call: TRBV12-3/TRBV12-4; cdr3_length: 15; j_call: TRBJ2-2; d_call: .; cdr3_aa: CASTDLDSNTGELFF; cdr3_nt: TGTGCCAGCACCGATTTGGACAGTAACACCGGGGAGCTGTTTTTT
clone_size: .; v_call: TRBV6-2/TRBV6-3; cdr3_length: 15; j_call: TRBJ2-3; d_call: TRBD1; cdr3_aa: CASSYRDRGLDTQYF; cdr3_nt: TGTGCCAGCAGTTACCGGGACAGGGGGCTGGATACGCAGTATTTT
clone_size: few; v_call: TRBV20-1; cdr3_length: 12; j_call: TRBJ1-2; d_call: .; cdr3_aa: CSAPEGVGGYTF; cdr3_nt: TGCAGTGCCCCGGAGGGGGTTGGTGGCTACACCTTC
clone_size: .; v_call: TRBV6-2/TRBV6-3; cdr3_length: 14; j_call: TRBJ2-1; d_call: .; cdr3_aa: CAVRGVISYNEQFF; cdr3_nt: TGTGCCGTACGTGGAGTGATTTCGTACAATGAGCAGTTCTTC
clone_size: .; v_call: TRBV6-5; cdr3_length: 15; j_call: TRBJ2-3; d_call: TRBD2; cdr3_aa: CASRRQAGATDTQYF; cdr3_nt: TGTGCCAGCAGACGGCAAGCGGGGGCAACAGATACGCAGTATTTT
clone_size: .; v_call: TRBV30; cdr3_length: 14; j_call: TRBJ2-6; d_call: .; cdr3_aa: CAWSETSGANVLTF; cdr3_nt: TGTGCCTGGAGTGAAACCTCTGGGGCCAACGTCCTGACTTTC
clone_size: .; v_call: TRBV19; cdr3_length: 13; j_call: TRBJ1-1; d_call: TRBD1; cdr3_aa: CASSFTGGTEAFF; cdr3_nt: TGTGCCAGTAGTTTCACAGGGGGTACTGAAGCTTTCTTT
clone_size: many; v_call: TRBV7-3; cdr3_length: 14; j_call: TRBJ2-1; d_call: .; cdr3_aa: CASSPGISGNEQFF; cdr3_nt: TGTGCCAGCAGCCCAGGGATCTCGGGCAATGAGCAGTTCTTC
clone_size: .; v_call: TRBV5-1; cdr3_length: 13; j_call: TRBJ2-3; d_call: .; cdr3_aa: CASSRTGFDTQYF; cdr3_nt: TGCGCCAGCAGCAGAACAGGGTTCGATACGCAGTATTTT
clone_size: .; v_call: TRBV7-9; cdr3_length: 15; j_call: TRBJ2-1; d_call: TRBD2; cdr3_aa: CASSWWTSGANEQFF; cdr3_nt: TGTGCCAGCAGCTGGTGGACTAGCGGGGCCAATGAGCAGTTCTTC
clone_size: many; v_call: TRBV6-5; cdr3_length: 16; j_call: TRBJ1-1; d_call: .; cdr3_aa: CASSYSGSGLVSEAFF; cdr3_nt: TGTGCCAGCAGTTACTCGGGTTCAGGGTTGGTTTCTGAAGCTTTCTTT
clone_size: .; v_call: TRBV2; cdr3_length: 10; j_call: TRBJ2-7; d_call: .; cdr3_aa: CASSSGEQYF; cdr3_nt: TGTGCCAGCAGCTCGGGCGAGCAGTACTTC
clone_size: .; v_call: TRBV20-1; cdr3_length: 12; j_call: TRBJ2-1; d_call: TRBD1; cdr3_aa: CSARDRVEEQFF; cdr3_nt: TGCAGTGCTAGGGACAGGGTCGAAGAGCAGTTCTTC
clone_size: .; v_call: TRBV7-2; cdr3_length: 14; j_call: TRBJ2-1; d_call: .; cdr3_aa: CASSSRDLYNEQFF; cdr3_nt: TGTGCCAGCAGCTCCCGGGACCTTTACAATGAGCAGTTCTTC
clone_size: .; v_call: TRBV7-6; cdr3_length: 18; j_call: TRBJ2-1; d_call: .; cdr3_aa: CASSLERPLGGLIDEQFF; cdr3_nt: TGTGCCAGCAGCTTAGAAAGGCCACTCGGGGGGCTTATTGATGAGCAGTTCTTC
clone_size: few; v_call: TRBV12-3/TRBV12-4; cdr3_length: 13; j_call: TRBJ2-3; d_call: .; cdr3_aa: CASSLTEADTQYF; cdr3_nt: TGTGCCAGCAGTTTAACCGAGGCAGATACGCAGTATTTT
clone_size: many; v_call: TRBV7-2; cdr3_length: 16; j_call: TRBJ2-5; d_call: TRBD2; cdr3_aa: CASSQAGSNPQETQYF; cdr3_nt: TGTGCCAGCAGCCAAGCGGGGTCCAACCCCCAAGAGACCCAGTACTTC
clone_size: few; v_call: TRBV28; cdr3_length: 17; j_call: TRBJ1-6; d_call: .; cdr3_aa: CASSEVAGGLYNSPLHF; cdr3_nt: TGTGCCAGCAGTGAGGTAGCAGGAGGTCTCTATAATTCACCCCTCCACTTT
clone_size: few; v_call: TRBV19; cdr3_length: 13; j_call: TRBJ1-5; d_call: .; cdr3_aa: CASSGNSNQPQHF; cdr3_nt: TGTGCCAGTAGTGGGAATAGCAATCAGCCCCAGCATTTT
clone_size: .; v_call: TRBV4-2; cdr3_length: 15; j_call: TRBJ2-7; d_call: TRBD2; cdr3_aa: CASSQGTSGGDEQYF; cdr3_nt: TGTGCCAGCAGCCAGGGGACTAGCGGGGGCGACGAGCAGTACTTC
clone_size: .; v_call: TRBV12-3/TRBV12-4; cdr3_length: 14; j_call: TRBJ1-5; d_call: .; cdr3_aa: CASSFTDSNQPQHF; cdr3_nt: TGTGCCAGCAGTTTTACGGATAGCAATCAGCCCCAGCATTTT
clone_size: few; v_call: TRBV7-4; cdr3_length: 13; j_call: TRBJ1-1; d_call: .; cdr3_aa: CASTLLGDTEAFF; cdr3_nt: TGTGCCAGCACCCTGCTGGGTGACACTGAAGCTTTCTTT
clone_size: many; v_call: TRBV7-2; cdr3_length: 17; j_call: TRBJ2-5; d_call: TRBD2; cdr3_aa: CASSLVASGGLQETQYF; cdr3_nt: TGTGCCAGCAGCTTAGTGGCTAGCGGGGGGCTTCAAGAGACCCAGTACTTC
clone_size: .; v_call: TRBV5-1; cdr3_length: 14; j_call: TRBJ1-1; d_call: TRBD1; cdr3_aa: CASRRTGMNTEAFF; cdr3_nt: TGCGCCAGCAGGCGGACAGGAATGAACACTGAAGCTTTCTTT
clone_size: .; v_call: TRBV12-3/TRBV12-4; cdr3_length: 16; j_call: TRBJ2-1; d_call: TRBD2; cdr3_aa: CASTPYSGGTYNEQFF; cdr3_nt: TGTGCCAGCACCCCGTATAGCGGGGGGACCTACAATGAGCAGTTCTTC
clone_size: few; v_call: TRBV7-8; cdr3_length: 14; j_call: TRBJ1-6; d_call: .; cdr3_aa: CASSFQDYNSPLHF; cdr3_nt: TGTGCCAGCAGCTTCCAGGACTATAATTCACCCCTCCACTTT